The 24 T cell receptor beta chains given below trace back to one sample, sequenced in a study of identical twins. One entry per CDR3 protein, called by TCRdb with MiXCR from the 5' RACE reads. The sample shows a few hundred thousand distinct CDR3 sequences, about 10% of them seen only once. The sample consisted of memory T cells sorted from blood. The receptors derive from a man in his fifties in good health.

The sample holds many counts of this clonotype. The V and J genes are TRBV5-5 and TRBJ2-7; 7 nucleotides match TRBD1. Losses at the gene ends were 0 bases for V and 3 bases for J; bases not matched to a gene: 3. The CDR3 sequence is 14 residues long. Germline V gives CDR1 SGHKS, CDR2 YYEKEE (reference sequence). CDR3 sequence: CASSLAAGGYEQYF. The CDR3 region has the DNA TGTGCCAGCAGCTTGGCGGCAGGGGGCTACGAGCAGTACTTC. Full variable domain (missing parts from reference TRBV5-5 and TRBJ2-7): DAGVTQSPTHLIKTRGQQVTLRCSPISGHKSVSWYQQVLGQGPQFIFQYYEKEERGRGNFPDRFSARQFPNYSSELNVNALLLGDSALYLCASSLAAGGYEQYFGPGTRLTVT.

The J gene is TRBJ1-2, the V gene TRBV6-5; TRBD1 agrees at 8 bases. V trimming: 2 bases; J trimming: 7 bases; junction bases outside the gene matches: 6. The CDR3 extends over 14 amino acids. Germline-derived CDR1 and CDR2 are MNHEY and SVGAGI. The CDR3 coding sequence is TGTGCCAGCAGTTACCAGAGGACAGGGAGTGGCTACACCTTC. Protein sequence: CASSYQRTGSGYTF.

This clonotype was counted a few times. This chain joins TRBV5-1 and TRBJ1-1; 8 bases match TRBD1. This CDR3 is built from 16 residues. V dropped 4 bases and J dropped 5; count of bases not matched to a gene: 13. Germline V gives CDR1 SGHRS, CDR2 YFSETQ. The DNA for the CDR3 is TGCGCCAGCAGCAGAGGACAGGGAATAGATTGGACTGAAGCTTTCTTT. Amino acid sequence: CASSRGQGIDWTEAFF.

V and J are TRBV6-8 and TRBJ1-5; tentative D call: TRBD1 (6 bases). The CDR3 extends over 17 amino acids. The germline V gene encodes CDR1 MNHGY and CDR2 SAAAGT. The ends were cut back, 2 bases at V and 0 bases at J, with 14 bases in the middle. This chain's CDR3 is CASSYPDSNNSNQPQHF. CDR3 coding DNA: TGTGCCAGCAGTTACCCGGACAGCAATAATAGCAATCAGCCCCAGCATTTT.

This rearrangement joins TRBV29-1 to TRBJ2-1; 11 bases are a match to TRBD2. The junction had 16 bases not matched to a gene; V was cut back by 4 bases and J by 5 bases. Germline CDR1 and CDR2: SQVTM and ANQGSEA. There are 18 residues in the CDR3. The CDR3 DNA reads as TGCAGCGTTGGGGTGATAGCGGGAGGGAACACGAAAAACAATGAGCAGTTCTTC. Translation gives CSVGVIAGGNTKNNEQFF.

The sample holds a few counts of this clonotype. This rearrangement joins TRBV24-1 to TRBJ2-1; TRBD2 aligns across 10 bases. This CDR3 spans 18 amino acids. Per the germline V gene, CDR1 is KGHDR and CDR2 is SFDVKD. With V trimmed by 2 bases and J by 3 bases, 9 bases remained unmatched. This CDR3 is CATSDSYGSSGSYNEQFF. CDR3 DNA sequence: TGTGCCACCAGTGATTCCTACGGTTCTAGCGGGAGCTACAATGAGCAGTTCTTC.

In regard to this clonotype: A read error may be the cause here, since a much bigger clone is one base away. Because it lacks the conserved phenylalanine or tryptophan at the end, this CDR3 is likely a read error. J is TRBJ1-3 and V is TRBV7-2; D remains unclear. CDR3 length equals 13 residues. Germline CDR1 is SGHTA and CDR2 is FQGNSA. V gave up 5 bases and J gave up 3 bases, with 8 bases separating them. DNA of the CDR3: TGTGCCAGCAGCACGGGCCATGGAAACACCATATATCTT. Its translation is CASSTGHGNTIYL.

The V call is TRBV29-1, the J call TRBJ2-3; 8 bases match TRBD2. Germline V lookup: CDR1 SQVTM, CDR2 ANQGSEA. There are 18 residues in the CDR3. V lost 6 bases and J lost 4; bases outside the gene matches: 21. The DNA for the CDR3 is TGCAGCGTCCCGACTAGCGACCACTTTACGTGGGACTCAGATACGCAGTATTTT. Amino acid sequence: CSVPTSDHFTWDSDTQYF.

The chain couples TRBV4-3 to TRBJ2-6, with 7 bases lining up with TRBD2. Germline V gives CDR1 LGHNA, CDR2 YSLEER. Trimming took 0 bases from V and 3 from J; bases not matched to a gene: 11. This CDR3 is built from 19 residues. The CDR3 bases are TGCGCCAGCAGCCAAGATCTAGGTGCGGGAGTTGGTGGGGCCAACGTCCTGACTTTC. It specifies CASSQDLGAGVGGANVLTF.

There are many counts of this clonotype. The chain recombines TRBV12-3 or TRBV12-4 with TRBJ2-1; TRBD2 agrees at 11 bases. V was clipped by 3 bases and J by 4 bases; unmatched bases: 8. The CDR3 length is 17 residues. The CDR3 DNA follows: TGTGCCAGCAGTTTTGATAGCGGGGGGGCCGGGTACAATGAGCAGTTCTTC. Amino acids: CASSFDSGGAGYNEQFF.

This clonotype was picked up a small number of times. The V gene is TRBV20-1, the J gene TRBJ2-7, with TRBD1 matching over 10 bases. Germline CDR1 is DFQATT and CDR2 is SNEGSKA (reference sequence). V trimming: 2 bases; J trimming: 4 bases; junction bases outside the gene matches: 5. This CDR3 is built from 14 residues. DNA of the CDR3: TGCAGTGCTAGACCGGGACAGGGGAATTACGAGCAGTACTTC. Translating it yields CSARPGQGNYEQYF.

This clonotype has a handful of counts. V is TRBV4-2 and J is TRBJ2-7, with 8 bases matching TRBD2. Unmatched junction bases numbered 5, after V lost 1 base and J lost 3 bases. This CDR3 contains 15 residues. CDR1 LGHNA and CDR2 YNFKEQ come from the germline V gene. The DNA of the CDR3 is TGTGCCAGCAGCCAAGGGCCAGCGGGGGACTACGAGCAGTACTTC. Translated, it gives CASSQGPAGDYEQYF.

V usage is TRBV9 and J usage is TRBJ2-7; 7 positions match TRBD1. Germline loops: CDR1 SGDLS, CDR2 YYNGEE. Germline trimming cut 0 bases from V and 2 bases from J; bases unmatched to any gene: 2. The CDR3 contains 14 residues. CDR3 region: CASSVGDRAYEQYF. DNA for the CDR3: TGTGCCAGCAGCGTAGGAGACAGGGCCTACGAGCAGTACTTC.

This chain uses TRBV5-1 with TRBJ1-2; tentative D call: TRBD1 (5 bases). The CDR3 is 14 residues long. Germline CDR1 SGHRS, CDR2 YFSETQ. The V and J ends lost 0 bases and 8 bases respectively, with 14 bases between them. CDR3 in amino acids: CASSLEGAPAGYTF. Written as DNA, the CDR3 is TGCGCCAGCAGCTTGGAAGGGGCTCCGGCGGGCTACACCTTC.

The rearrangement links TRBV29-1 to TRBJ1-2; 9 bases fit TRBD1. CDR1 and CDR2 (germline): SQVTM, ANQGSEA. The CDR3 totals 13 residues. V shed 6 bases, J shed 4 bases, and the junction held 6 bases outside the gene matches. CDR3 nucleotides: TGCAGCGTCTCCACAGGGGGCCTCTATGGCTACACCTTC. Translating it yields CSVSTGGLYGYTF.

This clonotype occurred many times. The chain links TRBV20-1 to TRBJ1-5; D possibly corresponds to TRBD1 (6 bases). Looked up from germline, CDR1 is DFQATT and CDR2 is SNEGSKA (reference sequence). Trimming took 0 bases from V and 0 from J, leaving 21 bases between them. The CDR3 has 19 residues. This CDR3 is CSARDSHRTEPYSNQPQHF. CDR3 bases: TGCAGTGCTAGAGATTCCCATCGGACAGAGCCTTATAGCAATCAGCCCCAGCATTTT.

In this sample, this clonotype turned up a few times. The rearrangement links TRBV7-9 to TRBJ2-3; D is unresolved. Per the germline V gene, CDR1 is SEHNR and CDR2 is FQNEAQ (reference sequence). CDR3 length: 12 amino acids. The V and J ends lost 5 bases and 6 bases respectively, with 9 bases between them. The CDR3 loop is CASSPPGDTQYF. In nucleotides, the CDR3 is TGTGCCAGCAGCCCCCCGGGTGATACGCAGTATTTT. The variable domain in full, with the rest retrieved from reference TRBV7-9 and TRBJ2-3, is DTGVSQNPRHKITKRGQNVTFRCDPISEHNRLYWYRQTLGQGPEFLTYFQNEAQLEKSRLLSDRFSAERPKGSFSTLEIQRTEQGDSAMYLCASSPPGDTQYFGPGTRLTVL.

This clonotype was recorded at least ten times. The rearrangement links TRBV20-1 to TRBJ2-3, with 9 bases matching TRBD2. The CDR3 is 18 amino acids. Looked up from germline, CDR1 is DFQATT and CDR2 is SNEGSKA (reference sequence). Trimming cost V 3 bases and J 2 bases; bases outside gene matches: 15. This CDR3 is CSARTTRGAGGITDTQYF. CDR3 sequence (DNA): TGCAGTGCTAGGACTACTAGGGGAGCGGGGGGAATCACAGATACGCAGTATTTT.

A few counts support this clonotype. This chain joins TRBV2 and TRBJ2-7; TRBD1 might be the D (5 bases). From germline, CDR1 is SNHLY and CDR2 FYNNEI. The CDR3 spans 14 residues. The V end was cut by 4 bases, the J end by 2 bases, with 12 bases between. CDR3 sequence reads: CASSVGEYAYEQYF. Here the CDR3 DNA reads TGTGCCAGCAGTGTAGGGGAATACGCCTACGAGCAGTACTTC.

This chain connects TRBV2 to TRBJ2-3; D gene ambiguous. CDR3 length: 14 residues. The V gene's germline CDR1 is SNHLY and CDR2 FYNNEI. V lost 7 bases to trimming and J lost 0 bases, with 11 bases between them. DNA of the CDR3: TGTGCCAGCACATCCAGATCTAGCACAGATACGCAGTATTTT. This translates into CASTSRSSTDTQYF. Full variable domain (remainder filled in from reference TRBV2 and TRBJ2-3): EPEVTQTPSHQVTQMGQEVILRCVPISNHLYFYWYRQILGQKVEFLVSFYNNEISEKSEIFDDQFSVERPDGSNFTLKIRSTKLEDSAMYFCASTSRSSTDTQYFGPGTRLTVL.

The CDR3 region has the DNA TGTGCCAGCAGCATGGGACAACCTGGGGCCAACGTCCTGACTTTC. This encodes CASSMGQPGANVLTF. The V gene is TRBV11-3, the J gene TRBJ2-6; D possibly corresponds to TRBD1 (6 bases). Germline V gives CDR1 SGHNT, CDR2 YENEEA. The CDR3 length is 15 residues. The V end was cut by 5 bases, the J end by 2 bases, with 10 bases between.

This clonotype has ten or more counts. The chain has TRBV27 and TRBJ2-2, with 14 bases identical to TRBD2. Germline V gives CDR1 MNHEY, CDR2 SMNVEV (reference sequence). V lost 5 bases, J lost 5 bases, and 7 bases stayed unmatched. CDR3 length equals 17 residues. The CDR3 nucleotides read TGTGCCAGCAGTCCCGGGACTAGCGGGAGTAGAACCGGGGAGCTGTTTTTT. Translation: CASSPGTSGSRTGELFF.

This clonotype was detected a few times. The V gene is TRBV11-2, the J gene TRBJ2-5, with 9 bases identical to TRBD2. CDR1 and CDR2 (germline): SGHAT, FQNNGV. With V trimmed by 1 base and J by 2 bases, 11 bases remained unmatched. The CDR3 is 18 amino acids. CDR3 amino acids: CASSLGPVRGGPQETQYF. The CDR3 coding sequence is TGTGCCAGCAGCTTAGGACCGGTGCGGGGGGGCCCACAAGAGACCCAGTACTTC. Full variable domain (missing parts from reference TRBV11-2 and TRBJ2-5): EAGVAQSPRYKIIEKRQSVAFWCNPISGHATLYWYQQILGQGPKLLIQFQNNGVVDDSQLPKDRFSAERLKGVDSTLKIQPAKLEDSAVYLCASSLGPVRGGPQETQYFGPGTRLLVL.

This clonotype has just a few counts. J is TRBJ1-1 and V is TRBV6-1; D may be TRBD1 (5 bases). The CDR3 loop spans 16 amino acids. Trimming stripped 5 bases from V and 4 bases from J, with 20 bases between. Germline lookup yields CDR1 MNHNS and CDR2 SASEGT. CDR3 sequence (DNA): TGTGCCAGCAGTCCCATATTGGGGGAAGGGCGCACTGAAGCTTTCTTT. Protein sequence: CASSPILGEGRTEAFF.